This is a list of T cell receptor beta chains from one sample in a study of control samples from healthy donors and cancer patients. Assay used: immunoSEQ multiplex PCR; TCRdb lists only in-frame clones, some missing. Here the sample spans approximately 170,000 clones, about 90% being singletons. Sequences were obtained from blood. These receptors all come from a woman in her 30s in good health. Both conserved end residues are part of each CDR3. The order of the fields is V gene, J gene, CDR3 protein.

TRBV7-6	TRBJ2-2	CASSLAMGDSFIHGELFF
TRBV4-1	TRBJ2-1	CASSQAGINSYNEQFF
TRBV28	TRBJ2-7	CASGSFYEQYF
TRBV28	TRBJ2-3	CASSLYGSTDTQYF
TRBV2	TRBJ2-1	CASRKLQGYEQFF
TRBV6-2/TRBV6-3	TRBJ2-7	CASSLAPTYEQYF
TRBV5-4	TRBJ2-5	CASSFGQGAGETQYF
TRBV10-1	TRBJ2-5	CASSESAGGETQYF
TRBV4-2	TRBJ2-1	CASSPRASGNNEQFF
TRBV19	TRBJ1-1	CASSYGTGGTEAFF
TRBV7-9	TRBJ1-4	CASSPYSGTLEKLFF
TRBV18	TRBJ1-6	CASSPESWRVRSPLHF
TRBV2	TRBJ1-6	CASKPGKNSPLHF
TRBV4-1	TRBJ2-7	CASSQETGLTFYEQYF
TRBV6-4	TRBJ2-1	CASLISTGTRNNEQFF
TRBV23-1	TRBJ2-2	CASALSVRERGSGNGTGELFF
TRBV24-1	TRBJ2-7	CATSDPGQGYEQYF
TRBV12-3/TRBV12-4	TRBJ2-1	CASSLAPPGEQFF
TRBV19	TRBJ1-1	CASSMARRSLNTEAFF
TRBV7-2	TRBJ1-2	CASSPGQGGYGYTF
TRBV4-1	TRBJ2-7	CASSQSTRGSSYEQYF
TRBV7-9	TRBJ2-7	CASSPTGIEQYF
TRBV4-2	TRBJ2-7	CASSPSGTDTEQYF
TRBV7-3	TRBJ1-1	CASNDGTGWTNTEAFF
TRBV5-6	TRBJ2-7	CASSLEESYEQYF
TRBV7-8	TRBJ2-1	CASSTRASGRTYNEQFF
TRBV4-3	TRBJ1-1	CASSGERRTEAFF
TRBV28	TRBJ2-1	CASSLRGGSYNEQFF
TRBV7-9	TRBJ2-1	CASSSRTSGSMNEQFF
TRBV5-1	TRBJ1-1	CASSFRTDTEAFF
TRBV5-1	TRBJ2-1	CASSSGGLANPNEQFF
TRBV29-1	TRBJ1-3	CSVAPAGNTIYF
TRBV5-1	TRBJ2-7	CASSLTHPGRNEQYF
TRBV5-1	TRBJ2-3	CASSASRVGSTDTQYF
TRBV10-3	TRBJ2-7	CAITHGRPYEQYF
TRBV5-5	TRBJ2-1	CASSFPGTGKYVGNEQFF
TRBV18	TRBJ2-5	CASSPIPRETQYF
TRBV2	TRBJ2-5	CASSQETQYF
TRBV5-1	TRBJ2-5	CASSLEGLGSKETQYF
TRBV5-5	TRBJ1-2	CASSSGQANYGYTF
TRBV9	TRBJ2-1	CASRRDSLAYEQFF
TRBV12-5	TRBJ1-1	CASGLGGNTEAFF
TRBV10-3	TRBJ2-3	CAISVGTVTDTQYF
TRBV19	TRBJ1-1	CASSIGGTGNTEAFF
TRBV5-4	TRBJ1-2	CASSSGGYYGYTF
TRBV18	TRBJ2-7	CASSLPAHSSYEQYF
TRBV2	TRBJ1-1	CASTRDLNTEAFF
TRBV28	TRBJ2-7	CASSSPQGQGSYEQYF
TRBV6-1	TRBJ1-1	CASSDQVGTEAFF
TRBV7-2	TRBJ1-3	CASTFRDRDTIYF
TRBV4-3	TRBJ1-3	CASSQDPPATNSGNTIYF
TRBV12-3/TRBV12-4	TRBJ2-2	CASSPPTGELFF
TRBV24-1	TRBJ1-5	CATSDGRGLRPQHF
TRBV5-1	TRBJ2-2	CASSQGNTGELFF
TRBV2	TRBJ1-1	CASSDEGRTEAFF
TRBV4-2	TRBJ2-3	CASSPHQTSGRAGDTQYF
TRBV6-5	TRBJ2-7	CASSYLEGANSYEQYF
TRBV2	TRBJ2-4	CASRGNDIQYF
TRBV6-5	TRBJ2-1	CASKMGRYNEQFF
TRBV19	TRBJ2-3	CASDQPSESDTQYF